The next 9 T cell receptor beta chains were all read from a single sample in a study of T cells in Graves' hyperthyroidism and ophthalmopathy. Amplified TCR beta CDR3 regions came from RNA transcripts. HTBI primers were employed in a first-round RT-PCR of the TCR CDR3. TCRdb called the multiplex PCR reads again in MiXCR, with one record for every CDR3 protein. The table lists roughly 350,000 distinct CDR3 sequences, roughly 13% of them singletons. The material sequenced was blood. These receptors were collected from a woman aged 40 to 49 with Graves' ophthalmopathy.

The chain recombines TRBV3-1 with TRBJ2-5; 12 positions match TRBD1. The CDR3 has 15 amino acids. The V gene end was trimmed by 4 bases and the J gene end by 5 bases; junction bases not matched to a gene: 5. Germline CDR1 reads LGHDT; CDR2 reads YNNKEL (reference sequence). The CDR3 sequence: CASSPGQGAWETQYF. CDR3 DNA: TGTGCCAGCAGCCCGGGACAGGGGGCATGGGAGACCCAGTACTTC.

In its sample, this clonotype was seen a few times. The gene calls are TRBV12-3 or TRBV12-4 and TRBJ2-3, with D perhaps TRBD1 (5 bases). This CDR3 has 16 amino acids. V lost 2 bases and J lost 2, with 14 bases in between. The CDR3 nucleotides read TGTGCCAGCAGTTTACGCCAGGGCAACCTCACAGATACGCAGTATTTT. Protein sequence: CASSLRQGNLTDTQYF.

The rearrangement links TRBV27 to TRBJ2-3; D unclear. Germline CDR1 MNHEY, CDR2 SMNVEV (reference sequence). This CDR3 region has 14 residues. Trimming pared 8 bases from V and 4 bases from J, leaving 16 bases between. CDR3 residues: CASHHAGLPDTQYF. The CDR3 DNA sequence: TGTGCCAGCCACCACGCTGGCCTTCCAGATACGCAGTATTTT.

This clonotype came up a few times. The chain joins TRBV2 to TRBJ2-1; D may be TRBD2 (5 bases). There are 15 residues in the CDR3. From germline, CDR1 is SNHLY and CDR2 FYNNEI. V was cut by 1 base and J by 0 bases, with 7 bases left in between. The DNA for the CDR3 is TGTGCCAGCAGTGAAGGGAGGAGCTCCTACAATGAGCAGTTCTTC. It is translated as CASSEGRSSYNEQFF.

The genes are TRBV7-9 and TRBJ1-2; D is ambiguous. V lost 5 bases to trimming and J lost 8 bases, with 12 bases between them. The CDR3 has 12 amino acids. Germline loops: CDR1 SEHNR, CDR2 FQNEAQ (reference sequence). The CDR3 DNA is TGTGCCAGCAGCCCCCACCCAAGCGGCTACACCTTC. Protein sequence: CASSPHPSGYTF. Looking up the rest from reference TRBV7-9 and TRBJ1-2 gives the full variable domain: DTGVSQNPRHKITKRGQNVTFRCDPISEHNRLYWYRQTLGQGPEFLTYFQNEAQLEKSRLLSDRFSAERPKGSFSTLEIQRTEQGDSAMYLCASSPHPSGYTFGSGTRLTVV.

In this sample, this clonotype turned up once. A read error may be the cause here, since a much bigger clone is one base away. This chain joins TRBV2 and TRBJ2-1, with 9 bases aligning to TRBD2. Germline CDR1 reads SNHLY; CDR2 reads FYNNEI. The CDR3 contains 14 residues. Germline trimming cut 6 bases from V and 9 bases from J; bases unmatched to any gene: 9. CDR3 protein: CASRGGRALGEQFF. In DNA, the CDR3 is TGTGCCAGCAGGGGCGGGAGGGCCTTGGGTGAGCAGTTCTTC.

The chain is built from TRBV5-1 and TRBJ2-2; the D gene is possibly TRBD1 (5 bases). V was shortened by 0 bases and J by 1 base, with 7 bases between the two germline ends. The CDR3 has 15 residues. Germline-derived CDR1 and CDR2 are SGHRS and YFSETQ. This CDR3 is CASSLDRWNTGELFF. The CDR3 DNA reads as TGCGCCAGCAGCTTGGACAGGTGGAACACCGGGGAGCTGTTTTTT.

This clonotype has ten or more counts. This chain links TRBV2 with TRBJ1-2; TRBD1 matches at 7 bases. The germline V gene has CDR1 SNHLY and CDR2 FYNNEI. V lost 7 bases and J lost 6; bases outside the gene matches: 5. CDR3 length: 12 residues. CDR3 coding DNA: TGTGCCAGCAACGACAGGGCTGATGGCTACACCTTC. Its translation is CASNDRADGYTF.

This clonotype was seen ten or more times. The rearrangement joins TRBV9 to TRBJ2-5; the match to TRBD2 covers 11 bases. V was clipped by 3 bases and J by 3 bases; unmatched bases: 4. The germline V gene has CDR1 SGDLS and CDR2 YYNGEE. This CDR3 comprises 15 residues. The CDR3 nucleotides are TGTGCCAGCAGCGCCCTAGCGGGGGGCGAAGAGACCCAGTACTTC. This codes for CASSALAGGEETQYF.